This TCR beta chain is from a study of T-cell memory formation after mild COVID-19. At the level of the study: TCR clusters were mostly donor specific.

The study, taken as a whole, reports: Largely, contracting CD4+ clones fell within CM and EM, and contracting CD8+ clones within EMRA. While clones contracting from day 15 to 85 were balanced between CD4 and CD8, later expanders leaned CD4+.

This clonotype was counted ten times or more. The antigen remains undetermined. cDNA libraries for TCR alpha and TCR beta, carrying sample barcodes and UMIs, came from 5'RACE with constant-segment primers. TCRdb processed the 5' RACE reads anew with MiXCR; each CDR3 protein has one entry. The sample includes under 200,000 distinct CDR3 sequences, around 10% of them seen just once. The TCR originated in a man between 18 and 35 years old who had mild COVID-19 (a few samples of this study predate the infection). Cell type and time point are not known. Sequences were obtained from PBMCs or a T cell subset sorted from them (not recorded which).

This CDR3 is CASRPGGSNQPQHF. CDR3 coding DNA: TGTGCCAGCAGGCCCGGAGGTAGCAATCAGCCCCAGCATTTT. This sequence joins TRBV2 and TRBJ1-5, with unresolved D. The CDR3 covers 14 residues. CDR1 and CDR2 (germline): SNHLY, FYNNEI. V was pared by 6 bases and J by 0 bases, with 9 bases between.